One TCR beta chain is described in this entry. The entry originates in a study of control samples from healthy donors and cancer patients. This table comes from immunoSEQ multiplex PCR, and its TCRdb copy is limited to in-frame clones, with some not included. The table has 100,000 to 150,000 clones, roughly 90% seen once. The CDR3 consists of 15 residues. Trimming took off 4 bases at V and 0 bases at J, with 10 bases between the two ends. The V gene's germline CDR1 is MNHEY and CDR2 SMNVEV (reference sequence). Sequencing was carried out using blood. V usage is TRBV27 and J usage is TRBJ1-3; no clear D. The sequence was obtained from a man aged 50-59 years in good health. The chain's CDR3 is CASSYGPTSGNTIYF. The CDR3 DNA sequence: TGTGCCAGCAGTTACGGACCGACCTCTGGAAACACCATATATTTT.